This TCR beta chain was recorded in a study of OX40 agonist ivuxolimab in advanced cancers. Germline V gene sequence: CDR1 SGHTA, CDR2 FQGNSA. The CDR3 has 14 residues. Trimming took off 1 base at V and 7 bases at J, with 14 bases between the two ends. This table comes from immunoSEQ multiplex PCR, and its TCRdb copy is limited to in-frame clones, with some not included. The data show 50,000 to 85,000 clones, around 83% seen once. The sequence was obtained from an adult with an advanced solid tumor such as melanoma, head and neck, liver or kidney cancer. This chain links TRBV7-2 with TRBJ2-7; D perhaps matches TRBD2 (5 bases). The sample consisted of CD4+ or CD8+ T cells sorted from blood, taken in a trial of the OX40 agonist ivuxolimab. The chain's CDR3 is CASSLVASGVEQYF. The CDR3 region has the DNA TGTGCCAGCAGCTTAGTCGCTTCCGGGGTGGAGCAGTACTTC.